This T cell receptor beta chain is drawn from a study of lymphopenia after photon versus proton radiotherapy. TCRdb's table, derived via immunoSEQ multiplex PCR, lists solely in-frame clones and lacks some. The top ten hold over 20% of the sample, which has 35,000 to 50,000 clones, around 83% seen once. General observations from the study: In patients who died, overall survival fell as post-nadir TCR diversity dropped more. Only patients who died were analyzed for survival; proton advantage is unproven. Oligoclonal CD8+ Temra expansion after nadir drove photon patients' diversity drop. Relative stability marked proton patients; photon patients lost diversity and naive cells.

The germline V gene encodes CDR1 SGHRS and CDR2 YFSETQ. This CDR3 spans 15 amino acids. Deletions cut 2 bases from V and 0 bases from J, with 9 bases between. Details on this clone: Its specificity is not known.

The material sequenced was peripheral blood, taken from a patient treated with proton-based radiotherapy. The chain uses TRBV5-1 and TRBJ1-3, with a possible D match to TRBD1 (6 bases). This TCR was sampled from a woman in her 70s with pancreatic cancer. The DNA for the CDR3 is TGCGCCAGCAGCTTACAGGGAGTCTCTGGAAACACCATATATTTT. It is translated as CASSLQGVSGNTIYF. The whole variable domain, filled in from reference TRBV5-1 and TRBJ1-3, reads KAGVTQTPRYLIKTRGQQVTLSCSPISGHRSVSWYQQTPGQGLQFLFEYFSETQRNKGNFPGRFSGRQFSNSRSEMNVSTLELGDSALYLCASSLQGVSGNTIYFGEGSWLTVV.